What follows is one T cell receptor beta chain and its context. Antigen specificity is unknown. The record originates from a study of PD-1 blockade in classical Hodgkin lymphoma. Findings and limits, study-wide: In CD4+ cells, TCR diversity went up significantly by C4D1, but in CD8+ cells it did not. Diminished baseline TCR diversity has been reported in newly diagnosed patients relative to healthy donors. Complete responders started with a diversity level that resembled newly diagnosed patients at baseline.

This sample's time point: cycle 4 day 1 (C4D1), after more than 5 weeks of nivolumab. Every patient experienced relapse after autologous stem cell transplantation, and brentuximab vedotin exposure varied. The authors purified CD4+ T cells from thawed PBMCs by magnetic negative selection. Best responses included complete response and partial response; otherwise, the best response was progressive disease. Profiled with immunoSEQ multiplex PCR; TCRdb holds only in-frame clones, not every one. The sample lists fewer than 35,000 clones, around 84% occurring once. The specimen was CD4+ T cells from blood, collected before the fourth cycle of nivolumab. The sequence was collected from a human donor with classical Hodgkin lymphoma.

The DNA of the CDR3 is TGTGCCAGCCATAGGGGGACAGGGGTAGAGACCCAGTACTTC. Translation: CASHRGTGVETQYF. V gene TRBV6-5 combines with J gene TRBJ2-5; 10 positions agree with TRBD1. The CDR3 loop spans 14 amino acids. V shed 8 bases, J shed 4 bases, and the junction held 7 bases outside the gene matches. The germline V gene has CDR1 MNHEY and CDR2 SVGAGI.